The entry below gives a single T cell receptor beta chain sequence along with its context. As yet, its antigen is unknown. The data originate from a study of T cell responses to AZD1222 COVID-19 vaccine. Study conclusions and caveats: Increased Spike-specific TCR breadth and depth were observed after two AZD1222 doses. Regions 160-218 and 743-854 dominated among vaccine-associated CD4 TCRs spanning spike. Donors were chiefly white British, with a greater number of females, and clonal diversity was perhaps underestimated. Only a handful of individuals given AZD1222 were seropositive at baseline.

Repertoires were generated with immunoSEQ multiplex PCR, while TCRdb's copy carries only in-frame clones and drops some. The sample lists some 110,000 clones, roughly 84% occurring once. V lost 6 bases and J 8 bases, leaving 10 bases between the germline ends. Per germline, CDR1 SQVTM and CDR2 ANQGSEA. The CDR3 is made up of 11 amino acids. The V call is TRBV29-1, the J call TRBJ2-2, with TRBD1 as a possible D gene (5 bases). This receptor was obtained from an adult who received the AZD1222 COVID-19 vaccine. The sequences come from peripheral blood, collected 28 days after the second AZD1222 dose. The CDR3 nucleotides are TGCAGCGTCCAGGGTCTGGGGGAGCTGTTTTTT. Residues: CSVQGLGELFF.